This entry lists 4 T cell receptor beta chains sequenced from one sample in a study of blood T cell repertoires in COVID-19. TCRdb keeps only in-frame clones here, not all; method: immunoSEQ multiplex PCR. The sample shows 150,000 to 200,000 clones, 75% to 90% of them seen only once. The specimen was peripheral blood. All receptors derive from a human donor with acute or convalescent COVID-19. The donor label of this sample is uncertain.

V is TRBV19 and J is TRBJ1-5; D is perhaps TRBD1 (5 bases). Germline V lookup: CDR1 LNHDA, CDR2 SQIVND (reference sequence). V dropped 6 bases and J dropped 0 bases, with 18 bases sitting between them. The CDR3 has 17 amino acids. Here the CDR3 DNA reads TGTGCCAGTAGCCATCACGGGGGACGTAATAGCAATCAGCCCCAGCATTTT. This translates into CASSHHGGRNSNQPQHF.

The rearrangement links TRBV29-1 to TRBJ1-4, with no clear D. Per the germline V gene, CDR1 is SQVTM and CDR2 is ANQGSEA. V was cut by 7 bases and J by 8 bases, with 14 bases left in between. This CDR3 contains 12 residues. CDR3 in amino acids: CSAVRGGEKLFF. CDR3 in DNA: TGCAGCGCCGTTCGAGGAGGCGAAAAACTGTTTTTT.

This clone was detected only a few times. This chain uses TRBV6-5 with TRBJ1-5; no clear D gene. V was trimmed by 5 bases and J by 1 base, leaving 9 bases between them. The germline CDR1 and CDR2 sequences are MNHEY and SVGAGI. The CDR3 runs to 14 residues. CDR3 loop: CASSIGGSNQPQHF. In DNA, the CDR3 is TGTGCCAGCAGTATCGGCGGCAGCAATCAGCCCCAGCATTTT.

This chain connects TRBV6-5 to TRBJ1-6; TRBD1 matches at 7 bases. Germline V CDR1 and CDR2: MNHEY, SVGAGI. This CDR3 is built from 15 residues. J was trimmed by 7 bases and V by 5 bases; bases with no gene match: 8. The CDR3 protein is CASSPRQGRNSPLHF. Here the CDR3 DNA reads TGTGCCAGCAGTCCACGACAGGGAAGGAATTCACCCCTCCACTTT.